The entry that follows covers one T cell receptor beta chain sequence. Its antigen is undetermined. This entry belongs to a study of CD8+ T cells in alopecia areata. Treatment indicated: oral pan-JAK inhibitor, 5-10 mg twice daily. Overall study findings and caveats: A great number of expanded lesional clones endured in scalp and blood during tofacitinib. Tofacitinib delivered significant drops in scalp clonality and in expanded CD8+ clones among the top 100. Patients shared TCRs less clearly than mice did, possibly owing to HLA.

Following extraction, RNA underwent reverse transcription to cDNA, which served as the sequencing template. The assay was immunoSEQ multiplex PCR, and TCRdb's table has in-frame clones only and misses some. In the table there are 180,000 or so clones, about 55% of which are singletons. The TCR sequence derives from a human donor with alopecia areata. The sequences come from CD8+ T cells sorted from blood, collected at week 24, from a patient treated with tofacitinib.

The chain's CDR3 is CASSRRTGEGETQYF. The CDR3 DNA is TGTGCCAGCAGCCGTCGGACAGGGGAAGGGGAGACCCAGTACTTC. V gene TRBV7-6 combines with J gene TRBJ2-5; TRBD1 aligns across 9 bases. V dropped 5 bases and J dropped 5; count of bases not matched to a gene: 9. CDR3 length equals 15 residues. Germline-derived CDR1 and CDR2 are SGHVS and FNYEAQ. Full variable domain (outside the CDR3, taken from reference TRBV7-6 and TRBJ2-5): GAGVSQSPRYKVTKRGQDVALRCDPISGHVSLYWYRQALGQGPEFLTYFNYEAQQDKSGLPNDRFSAERPEGSISTLTIQRTEQRDSAMYRCASSRRTGEGETQYFGPGTRLLVL.